This TCR beta chain was captured in a study of identical twins. General study points: Conclusions were based on cross-sectional statistical analysis, without following the same donors. Beta out-of-frame sequences displayed a weaker excess of sharing between twins. Out-of-frame TCR alpha sharing in monozygotic twins exceeded recombination model predictions.

Trimming cost V 0 bases and J 11 bases, with 16 bases left between them. The CDR3 sequence is 13 residues long. Germline CDR1 DFQATT, CDR2 SNEGSKA (reference sequence). This clonotype was recorded at least ten times. Its target is unknown. From the 5' RACE reads, TCRdb called clonotypes with MiXCR, one entry per CDR3 protein. Among 200,000 to 300,000 distinct CDR3 sequences listed, about 13% were seen once. These data were also reused for a study on yellow fever vaccine responses in identical twins.

V and J are TRBV20-1 and TRBJ1-2, with D tentatively TRBD1 (5 bases). The source material was memory (CD45RO+) T cells sorted from blood. The sequence was collected from a woman younger than 30 in good health. CDR3 sequence (DNA): TGCAGTGCTAGAGATGTGGGGCAGCCGCGTTACACCTTC. The encoded protein is CSARDVGQPRYTF.